This TCR beta chain was retrieved from a study of response to subunit inactivated influenza vaccine. Each CDR3 protein is one row after TCRdb ran MiXCR on the RT-PCR reads. The sample lists about 780,000 distinct CDR3 sequences, 18% seen once, with about a tenth in the top ten. About this clonotype itself: Antigen specificity is unknown.

Study-wide results and caveats: Authors suggested few new T cells are recruited by each seasonal influenza vaccination.

The germline V gene encodes CDR1 ENHRY and CDR2 SYGVKD. This CDR3 spans 12 amino acids. V was clipped by 0 bases and J by 7 bases, with 7 bases between them. V usage is TRBV10-3 and J usage is TRBJ2-7; D is unclear. The input for sequencing was PBMCs from blood, taken roughly 5 days after vaccination. The clonotype comes from a man between 50 and 59 years old who received an inactivated influenza vaccine. For the CDR3, the DNA is TGTGCCATCAGTGAGTCGAGACAAGAGCAGTACTTC. Translating it yields CAISESRQEQYF.